The clone carrying this T cell receptor beta chain has a handful of counts. Its antigen is as yet unknown. This sample is drawn from a study of T cells in Graves' hyperthyroidism and ophthalmopathy. Patients counted as stable if ophthalmopathy did not develop within 18 months. Each patient was aged 18 to 65 and had newly diagnosed hyperthyroidism of under 2 months' duration. Reasons for excluding patients were uncontrolled infection, other autoimmune disease, pregnancy or lactation. The study, taken as a whole, reports: From stable hyperthyroidism, ophthalmopathy was set apart by a 13 V-J model.

RNA transcripts gave rise to amplified TCR beta CDR3 regions. First-round RT-PCR targeting the TCR CDR3 was performed with the HTBI primer set. TCRdb ran MiXCR on the multiplex PCR reads and lists one entry per CDR3 protein. The table has approximately 400,000 distinct CDR3 sequences, 20% to 25% seen once. The germline gives CDR1 SGHRS, CDR2 YFSETQ. The CDR3 has 15 residues. The V end lost 0 bases, the J end lost 7 bases, and 13 bases lay between the germline ends. The chain recombines TRBV5-1 with TRBJ2-2, with TRBD2 as a possible D gene (6 bases). The source material was blood. This sequence originates from a man aged 50-59 years with Graves' hyperthyroidism. The CDR3 sequence: CASSLDRGTGGELFF. The CDR3 nucleotides are TGCGCCAGCAGCTTGGATCGAGGGACTGGCGGGGAGCTGTTTTTT.